This T cell receptor beta chain was obtained from a study of cytomegalovirus exposure and HLA in healthy donors (dated by TCRdb to the late 2010s). Describing the broader study: The 666 repertoires of the first cohort and the 120 or so validation repertoires were produced on the same platform, according to a later analysis. To predict cytomegalovirus infection status, the study combined high-throughput TCR immunosequencing, statistical association of individual TCRs with disease status, and machine learning. A separate validation cohort of over 95 different subjects was used in addition to the approximately 700-subject first cohort. The study was designed to test whether signatures of past pathogen exposure could be identified by cataloging public T cell receptors. The study at large found these results: All 120 or so repertoires were used to score co-occurrence in the validation cohort in a later analysis, because that analysis had no HLA typing for the cohort. While some public TCRs were present in many individuals, most TCR sequences turned up only very rarely across donors. The authors suggested that the approach could potentially be extended to other disease states and immunological phenotypes. The study listed 164 TCR beta chains as associated with cytomegalovirus. In a later analysis, TCRs clustered in the first cohort were found to also tend to co-occur in the 120 or so validation repertoires, with 94% of cluster scores above 0. Cytomegalovirus status was reported to be diagnosed by the classifier with high specificity and sensitivity in both the original and validation cohorts. A few of the identified cytomegalovirus-associated TCR beta chains were confirmed in vitro to be specific for cytomegalovirus antigens.

Concerning this clone itself: The antigen it recognizes is unknown. Per-base quality was not reported, and no clone a single base away is much larger than it.

The library was prepared using the immunoSEQ multiplex PCR assay. The original methods were these. A statistical classification framework was developed to diagnose cytomegalovirus status using the catalog of TCR beta chain sequences. TCRdb stores this immuneACCESS table with in-frame sequences only. Part of the clones is absent; in the studies checked, under half of the shortfall reflects unresolved V genes, and no reason is known for the rest. Clone size and the V and J calls come from that table; the DNA yielded D and trimming. This sample gives over 100,000 clones in total; about 91% of them show up just once. The ten largest make up 1% to 1.5% of the sample. The donors were included in the validation cohort of 100 to 150 subjects, a group kept apart from the approximately 700-subject first cohort. The sequencing input was PBMCs. The TCR was taken from a woman between 18 and 29 years old in good health and CMV-seronegative.

The encoded CDR3 is CASSPGQGRNYGYTF. The nucleotide sequence is given as TGTGCCAGCAGCCCCGGGCAGGGTAGGAACTATGGCTACACCTTC. The receptor chain draws on TRBV11-2 and TRBJ1-2; the D segment could be TRBD1, given 5 matching bases. The CDR3 sequence holds 15 residues, the cysteine and phenylalanine included. Only the CDR3 part of the read is kept: 45 bases, read in frame from the first base. Sequences SGHAT (CDR1) and FQNNGV (CDR2) are obtained from the germline V gene. V is cut by 5 bases and J by 2 bases, and the space between the germline ends is 15 bases. This CDR3, with the reference TRBV11-2 and TRBJ1-2 proteins standing in past its ends, gives the full variable domain EAGVAQSPRYKIIEKRQSVAFWCNPISGHATLYWYQQILGQGPKLLIQFQNNGVVDDSQLPKDRFSAERLKGVDSTLKIQPAKLEDSAVYLCASSPGQGRNYGYTFGSGTRLTVV.